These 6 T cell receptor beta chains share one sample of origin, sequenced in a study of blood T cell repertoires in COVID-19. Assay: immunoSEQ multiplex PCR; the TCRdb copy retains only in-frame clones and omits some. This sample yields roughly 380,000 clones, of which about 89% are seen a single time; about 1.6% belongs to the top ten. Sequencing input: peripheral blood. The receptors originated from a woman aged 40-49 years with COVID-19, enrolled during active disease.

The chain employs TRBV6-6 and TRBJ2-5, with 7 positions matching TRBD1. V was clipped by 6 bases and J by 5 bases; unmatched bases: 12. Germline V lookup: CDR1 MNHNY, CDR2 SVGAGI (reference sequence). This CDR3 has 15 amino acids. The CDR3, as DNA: TGTGCCAGCAGCCGTCCCGGGACAGATCGGGAGACCCAGTACTTC. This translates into CASSRPGTDRETQYF.

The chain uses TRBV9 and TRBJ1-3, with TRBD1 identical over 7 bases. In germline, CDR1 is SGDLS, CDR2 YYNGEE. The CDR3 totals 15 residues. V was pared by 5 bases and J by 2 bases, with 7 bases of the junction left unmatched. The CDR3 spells CASSTQGTAGNTIYF. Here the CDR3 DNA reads TGTGCCAGCAGTACTCAGGGGACAGCTGGAAACACCATATATTTT.

As DNA, the CDR3 is TGTGCCAGCAGCCCGACAGGGTTTGCCACTGAAGCTTTCTTT. Its protein product is CASSPTGFATEAFF. The chain has TRBV28 and TRBJ1-1, with TRBD1 identical over 7 bases. The germline CDR1 and CDR2 sequences are MDHEN and SYDVKM. V trimming: 6 bases; J trimming: 4 bases; junction bases outside the gene matches: 8. This CDR3 is 14 amino acids long.

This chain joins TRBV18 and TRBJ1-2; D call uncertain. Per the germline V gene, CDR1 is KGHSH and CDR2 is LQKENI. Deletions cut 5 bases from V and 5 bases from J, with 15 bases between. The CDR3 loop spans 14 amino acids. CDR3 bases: TGTGCCAGCTCAATGTTTGCAGGATCTTATGGCTACACCTTC. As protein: CASSMFAGSYGYTF.

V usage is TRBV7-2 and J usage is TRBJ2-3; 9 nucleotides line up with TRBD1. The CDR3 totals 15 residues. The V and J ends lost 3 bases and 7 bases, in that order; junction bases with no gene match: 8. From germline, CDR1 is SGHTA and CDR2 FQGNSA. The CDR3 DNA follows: TGTGCCAGCAGCTTCGGACAGGGGCAACAATATACGCAGTATTTT. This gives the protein CASSFGQGQQYTQYF.

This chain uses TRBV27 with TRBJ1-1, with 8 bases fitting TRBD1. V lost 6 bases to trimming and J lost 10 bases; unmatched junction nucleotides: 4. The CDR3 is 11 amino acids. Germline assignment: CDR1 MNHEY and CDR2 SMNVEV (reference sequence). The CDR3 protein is CASRGDRGAFF. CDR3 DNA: TGTGCCAGCAGGGGTGACAGGGGAGCTTTCTTT.